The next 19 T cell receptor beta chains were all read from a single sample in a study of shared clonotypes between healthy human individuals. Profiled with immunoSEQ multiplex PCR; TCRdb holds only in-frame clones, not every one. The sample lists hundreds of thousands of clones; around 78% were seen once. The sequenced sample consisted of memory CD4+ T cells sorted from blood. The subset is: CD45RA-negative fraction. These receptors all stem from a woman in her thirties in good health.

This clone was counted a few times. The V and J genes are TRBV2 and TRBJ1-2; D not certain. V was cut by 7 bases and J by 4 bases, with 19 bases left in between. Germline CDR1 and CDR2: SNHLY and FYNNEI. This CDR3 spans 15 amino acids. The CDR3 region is CASTRPLGEAYGYTF. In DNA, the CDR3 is TGTGCCAGCACCCGACCTCTCGGGGAAGCCTATGGCTACACCTTC. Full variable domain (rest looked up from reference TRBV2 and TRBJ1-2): EPEVTQTPSHQVTQMGQEVILRCVPISNHLYFYWYRQILGQKVEFLVSFYNNEISEKSEIFDDQFSVERPDGSNFTLKIRSTKLEDSAMYFCASTRPLGEAYGYTFGSGTRLTVV.

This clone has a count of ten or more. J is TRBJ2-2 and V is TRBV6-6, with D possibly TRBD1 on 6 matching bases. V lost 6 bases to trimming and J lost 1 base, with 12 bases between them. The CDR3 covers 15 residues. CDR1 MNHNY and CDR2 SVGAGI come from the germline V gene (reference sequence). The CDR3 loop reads CASRTGQLNTGELFF. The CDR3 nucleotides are TGTGCCAGCAGGACAGGACAGCTGAACACCGGGGAGCTGTTTTTT.

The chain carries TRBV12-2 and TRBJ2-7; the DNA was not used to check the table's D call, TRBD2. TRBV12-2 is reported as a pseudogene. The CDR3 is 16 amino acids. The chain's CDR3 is CASRHLCGLAVYEQYF. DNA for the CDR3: TGTGCAAGTCGCCACCTCTGTGGACTAGCGGTCTACGAGCAGTACTTC.

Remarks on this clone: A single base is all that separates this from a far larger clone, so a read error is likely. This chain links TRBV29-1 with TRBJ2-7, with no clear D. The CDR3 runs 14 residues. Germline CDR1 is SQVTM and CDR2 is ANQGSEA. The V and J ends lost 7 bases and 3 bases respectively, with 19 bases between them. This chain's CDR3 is CSAVDTERNYEQYF. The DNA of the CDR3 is TGCAGCGCAGTGGATACAGAGAGAAACTACGAGCAGTACTTC.

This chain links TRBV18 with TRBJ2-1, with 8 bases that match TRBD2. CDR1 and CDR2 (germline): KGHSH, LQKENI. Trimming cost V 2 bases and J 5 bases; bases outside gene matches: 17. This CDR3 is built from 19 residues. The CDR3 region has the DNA TGTGCCAGCTCACCAAGCCCCCTTAGCGGGATTACCGAGGACAATGAGCAGTTCTTC. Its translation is CASSPSPLSGITEDNEQFF.

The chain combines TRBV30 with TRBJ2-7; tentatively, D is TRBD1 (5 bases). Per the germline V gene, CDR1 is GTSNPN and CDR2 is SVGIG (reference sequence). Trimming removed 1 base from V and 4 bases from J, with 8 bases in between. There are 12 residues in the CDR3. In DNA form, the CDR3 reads TGTGCCTGGAGTGAATCAGGGTACGAGCAGTACTTC. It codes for CAWSESGYEQYF.

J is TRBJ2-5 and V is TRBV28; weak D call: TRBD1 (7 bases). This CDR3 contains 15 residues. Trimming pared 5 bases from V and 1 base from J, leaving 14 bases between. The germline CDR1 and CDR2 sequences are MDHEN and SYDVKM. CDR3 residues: CASSPGGRGQETQYF. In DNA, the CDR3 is TGTGCCAGCAGTCCAGGGGGGAGAGGCCAAGAGACCCAGTACTTC.

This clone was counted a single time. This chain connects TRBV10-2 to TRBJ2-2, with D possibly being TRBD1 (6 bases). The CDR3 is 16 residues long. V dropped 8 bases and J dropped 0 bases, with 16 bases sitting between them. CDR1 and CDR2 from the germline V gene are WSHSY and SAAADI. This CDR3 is CASVPQGNSNTGELFF. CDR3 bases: TGCGCCAGCGTTCCGCAGGGGAACTCGAACACCGGGGAGCTGTTTTTT.

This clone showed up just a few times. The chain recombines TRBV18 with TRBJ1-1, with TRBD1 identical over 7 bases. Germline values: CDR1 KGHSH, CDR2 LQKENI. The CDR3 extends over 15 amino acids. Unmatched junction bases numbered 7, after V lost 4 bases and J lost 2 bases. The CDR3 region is CASSQRTGFNTEAFF. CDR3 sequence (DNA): TGTGCCAGCTCACAACGGACAGGATTCAACACTGAAGCTTTCTTT.

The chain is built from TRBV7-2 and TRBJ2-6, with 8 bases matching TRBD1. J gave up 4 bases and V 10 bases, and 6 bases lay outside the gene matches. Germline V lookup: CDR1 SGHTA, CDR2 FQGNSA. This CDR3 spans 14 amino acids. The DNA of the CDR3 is TGTGCCAAGGAGACAGGGGCGGGGGCCAACGTCCTGACTTTC. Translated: CAKETGAGANVLTF.

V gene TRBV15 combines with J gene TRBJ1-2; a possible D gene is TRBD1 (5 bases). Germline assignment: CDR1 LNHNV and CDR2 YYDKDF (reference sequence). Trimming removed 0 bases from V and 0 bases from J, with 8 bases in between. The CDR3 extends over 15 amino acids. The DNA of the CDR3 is TGTGCCACCAGCAGAGATCCACAGGCTAACTATGGCTACACCTTC. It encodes CATSRDPQANYGYTF.

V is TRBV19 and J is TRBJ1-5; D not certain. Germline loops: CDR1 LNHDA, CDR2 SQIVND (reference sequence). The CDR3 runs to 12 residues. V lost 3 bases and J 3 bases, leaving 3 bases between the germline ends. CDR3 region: CASSIYNQPQHF. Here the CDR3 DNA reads TGTGCCAGTAGTATTTACAATCAGCCCCAGCATTTT.

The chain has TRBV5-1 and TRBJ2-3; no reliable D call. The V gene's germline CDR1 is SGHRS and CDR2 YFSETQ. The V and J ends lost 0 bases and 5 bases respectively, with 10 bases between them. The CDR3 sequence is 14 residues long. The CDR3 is CASSLGVDGDTQYF. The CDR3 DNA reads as TGCGCCAGCAGCTTGGGAGTAGACGGAGATACGCAGTATTTT.

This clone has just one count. The CDR3 reads CASSLARGRETQYF. The CDR3 DNA reads TGTGCCAGCAGCTTAGCTCGTGGGAGAGAGACCCAGTACTTC. This chain connects TRBV11-1 to TRBJ2-5, with TRBD2 as a possible D gene (5 bases). Germline lookup yields CDR1 SGHAT and CDR2 FQDESV (reference sequence). The CDR3 extends over 14 amino acids. Trimming removed 0 bases at V and 4 bases at J, with 9 bases between.

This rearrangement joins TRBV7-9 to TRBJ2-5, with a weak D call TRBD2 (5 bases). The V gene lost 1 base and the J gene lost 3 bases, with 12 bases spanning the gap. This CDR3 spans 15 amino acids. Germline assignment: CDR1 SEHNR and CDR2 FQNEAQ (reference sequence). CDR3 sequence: CASSLGGINKETQYF. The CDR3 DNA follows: TGTGCCAGCAGCTTAGGAGGGATAAATAAAGAGACCCAGTACTTC.

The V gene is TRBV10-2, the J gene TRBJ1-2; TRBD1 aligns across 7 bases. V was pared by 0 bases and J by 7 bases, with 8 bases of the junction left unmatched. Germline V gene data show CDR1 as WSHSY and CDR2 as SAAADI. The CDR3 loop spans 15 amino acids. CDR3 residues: CASSESGQSLAGYTF. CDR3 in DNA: TGCGCCAGCAGTGAGTCGGGACAGTCTCTCGCTGGCTACACCTTC.

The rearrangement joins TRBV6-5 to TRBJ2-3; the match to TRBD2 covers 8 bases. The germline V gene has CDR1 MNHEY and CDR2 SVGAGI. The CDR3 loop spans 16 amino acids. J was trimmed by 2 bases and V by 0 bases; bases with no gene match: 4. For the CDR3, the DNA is TGTGCCAGCAGTTACTCCTTCGGGAGGGACACAGATACGCAGTATTTT. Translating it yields CASSYSFGRDTDTQYF.

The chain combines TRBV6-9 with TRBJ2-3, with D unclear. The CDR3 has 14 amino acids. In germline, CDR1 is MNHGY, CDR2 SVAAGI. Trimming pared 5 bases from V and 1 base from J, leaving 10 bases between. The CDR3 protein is CASSLDKRTDTQYF. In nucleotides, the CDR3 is TGTGCCAGCAGTCTTGACAAACGCACAGATACGCAGTATTTT.

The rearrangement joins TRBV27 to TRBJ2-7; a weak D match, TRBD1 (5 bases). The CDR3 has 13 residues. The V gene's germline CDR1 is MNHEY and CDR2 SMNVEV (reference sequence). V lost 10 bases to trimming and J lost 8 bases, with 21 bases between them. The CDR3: CATSSGRAYQQYF. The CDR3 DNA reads TGTGCCACCTCCTCGGGCAGGGCCTATCAGCAGTACTTC.